The 23 T cell receptor beta chains reported below all come from one sample, sequenced in a study of tissue T cells after allogeneic stem cell transplantation. Time point: mouse harvest day 7 after allogeneic transplant. Tail vein injection delivered 10^7 T-cell-depleted bone marrow cells and 10^6 splenic CD5+ T cells. The assay was immunoSEQ multiplex PCR, and TCRdb's table has in-frame clones only and misses some. The sample lists roughly 6,600 clones, over 40% occurring once. The sequenced sample consisted of lymph node tissue. The receptors here all came from a female BALB/c mouse given C57BL/6 T cells with graft-versus-host disease after an allogeneic hematopoietic cell transplant.

This clone is classed as medium-sized (0.01 to 0.1%). Gene names follow the mouse nomenclature. The CDR3 end is not reached by the read, which stops 1 residue before it; the germline J gene fills it in. The gene calls are TRBV13-3 and TRBJ2-7; a possible D gene is TRBD1 (5 bases). V lost 6 bases, J lost 3 bases, and 7 bases lay in between. CDR1 is NNHDY, CDR2 SYVADS, per germline. The CDR3 contains 11 residues. The CDR3 sequence: CASKDNYEQYF. CDR3 DNA (partial): TGTGCCAGCAAGGACAACTATGAACAGTAC.

By its share, this clone is large (0.1 to 1%). The gene symbols are mouse symbols. The missing CDR3 end, 1 residue past where the read stops, is filled in from the germline J gene. This chain uses TRBV13-2 with TRBJ1-2; D is possibly TRBD1 (5 bases). The length of the CDR3 is 14 residues. The germline CDR1 and CDR2 sequences are NNHNN and SYGAGS (reference sequence). With 0 bases removed from V and 3 bases from J, the gap between germline ends came to 9 bases. Incomplete CDR3 DNA: TGTGCCAGCGGTGATGCTCGGGGCGACTCCGACTACACC. This sequence encodes CASGDARGDSDYT. The complete CDR3 protein is CASGDARGDSDYTF.

Comment on this clone: Mouse germline and gene names are used. The CDR3 is cut off 1 residue early in the read; its end comes from the germline J gene. The chain is built from TRBV13-2 and TRBJ2-2; TRBD2 is a possible D gene (5 bases). Germline V lookup: CDR1 NNHNN, CDR2 SYGAGS (reference sequence). CDR3 size: 15 residues. With 3 bases removed from V and 0 bases from J, the gap between germline ends came to 9 bases. The sequenced CDR3 bases are TGTGCCAGCGGTGGGAGGACTCCAAACACCGGGCAGCTCTAC. This encodes CASGGRTPNTGQLY. The complete CDR3 protein is CASGGRTPNTGQLYF.

Notes on this clone: Gene labels here are mouse ones. The part of the CDR3 DNA that was read is TGTGCCAGCAGTCCCGACGGGGGGTTTACAGAAGTCTTC. Amino acid sequence: CASSPDGGFTEVF. The full-length CDR3 reads as CASSPDGGFTEVFF. The chain recombines TRBV26 with TRBJ1-1, with a possible D match to TRBD1 (5 bases). The read comes to an end 1 residue before the CDR3 does, leaving the germline J gene to fill in the end. This CDR3 has 14 amino acids. V lost 4 bases and J 5 bases, leaving 14 bases between the germline ends. Per the germline V gene, CDR1 is KGHPV and CDR2 is FQNQEV (reference sequence).

By share of the sample, this clone is medium-sized (0.01 to 0.1%). Germline and genes here are mouse. The read finishes 1 residue shy of the CDR3 end, and the germline J gene is used to complete it. The V call is TRBV13-2, the J call TRBJ2-7, with TRBD2 identical over 9 bases. This CDR3 has 12 residues. Losses at the gene ends were 6 bases for V and 4 bases for J; bases not matched to a gene: 2. Germline V CDR1 and CDR2: NNHNN, SYGAGS (reference sequence). CDR3 sequence reads: CASADWGYEQYF. The sequenced CDR3 bases are TGTGCCAGCGCCGACTGGGGGTATGAACAGTAC.

As to this clone: Gene names are the mouse ones. The DNA ends 1 residue before the CDR3 does, and the rest of the CDR3 is filled in from the germline J gene. The rearrangement joins TRBV23 to TRBJ1-3; whether TRBD1, the table's D call, matches the DNA was not checked. The germline gives CDR1 KGHTA, CDR2 FQNQQP. The CDR3 contains 16 residues. This CDR3 is CSSSQSATGVGNTLYF. Partial CDR3 DNA: TGCTCCAGCAGTCAATCAGCGACAGGGGTTGGAAATACGCTCTAT.

The table lists this clone with a few counts. Gene names and germline match the mouse. The read ends 1 residue before the CDR3 terminus; that terminus is restored from the germline J gene. The chain recombines TRBV13-2 with TRBJ2-7, with 9 positions matching TRBD2. V gave up 0 bases and J gave up 4 bases; unmatched junction bases: 5. This CDR3 comprises 15 residues. Germline CDR1 and CDR2: NNHNN and SYGAGS (reference sequence). CDR3 DNA (partial): TGTGCCAGCGGTGATGCAACTGGGGGGCCTTATGAACAGTAC. Protein sequence: CASGDATGGPYEQY. The full CDR3 sequence reads CASGDATGGPYEQYF.

A note on this clone: Gene names are mouse gene names. The CDR3 extends 1 residue past the end of the read, so its final part is completed from the germline J gene. The chain links TRBV2 to TRBJ1-4; D is uncertain. Germline loops: CDR1 LGHNA, CDR2 YSYQKL. The length of the CDR3 is 14 residues. Trimming stripped 0 bases from V and 4 bases from J, with 6 bases between. This chain's CDR3 is CASSQDTNNERLFF. The CDR3 DNA, read in part, is TGTGCCAGCAGCCAAGATACAAACAACGAAAGATTATTT.

Points on this clone: The gene names given are mouse names. The read stops 1 residue short of the end of the CDR3; the missing end is completed from the germline J gene. The V gene is TRBV23, the J gene TRBJ2-4; no DNA check was done on the table's D call, TRBD1. Germline V lookup: CDR1 KGHTA, CDR2 FQNQQP. The CDR3 has 14 amino acids. The CDR3 DNA, read in part, is TGCTCCAGCAGTCAGACAGGGGGCCAAAACACCTTGTAC. This sequence encodes CSSSQTGGQNTLY. The entire CDR3 protein reads CSSSQTGGQNTLYF.

This clone was counted between two and nine times. Germline and genes: mouse. The sequence runs out 1 residue before the end of the CDR3; the remainder is reconstructed from the germline J gene. The rearrangement uses TRBV12-1 and TRBJ2-7; D call uncertain. The CDR3 runs 14 residues. CDR1 and CDR2 from the germline V gene are SGHSN and HYEKVE. V was pared by 0 bases and J by 0 bases, with 8 bases between. The sequenced CDR3 bases are TGTGCCAGCTCTCTCGACGGGGTCTCCTATGAACAGTAC. Protein product: CASSLDGVSYEQY. The full CDR3 protein is CASSLDGVSYEQYF.

This clone was seen a handful of times. The gene names given are mouse names. The CDR3 goes on 1 residue after the read ends, and that part is filled in from the germline J gene. This chain joins TRBV23 and TRBJ2-7. This CDR3 has 15 amino acids. Germline V lookup: CDR1 KGHTA, CDR2 FQNQQP. The DNA read from the CDR3 is TGCTCCAGCAGTCAATCGGGGGAACCGACCTATGAACAGTAC. This translates into CSSSQSGEPTYEQY. The full CDR3 reads CSSSQSGEPTYEQYF.

In the case of this clone: Mouse names are used for the genes. Read data end 1 residue before the CDR3 end; the end is taken from the germline J gene. This sequence joins TRBV26 and TRBJ2-4, with 10 bases matching TRBD2. CDR3 length: 14 residues. In germline, CDR1 is KGHPV, CDR2 FQNQEV (reference sequence). The J segment lost 4 bases and the V segment lost 4 bases, leaving 2 bases of the junction unmatched. The sequenced CDR3 bases are TGTGCCAGCAGTCCGGGACTGGGGAAAAACACCTTGTAC. Residues: CASSPGLGKNTLY. The full CDR3 protein is CASSPGLGKNTLYF.

Concerning this clone: Mouse gene names and germline throughout. CDR3 DNA, as far as it was read: TGTGCCAGCAGTCCGGGACAGGGCAACGAAAGATTATTT. Translation gives CASSPGQGNERLF. The full CDR3 protein is CASSPGQGNERLFF. This rearrangement joins TRBV13-1 to TRBJ1-4, with 9 bases aligning to TRBD1. Read coverage stops 1 residue before the CDR3 terminus; the germline J gene supplies the remainder. This CDR3 contains 14 residues. Germline-derived CDR1 and CDR2 are NSHNY and SYGAGN. Trimming took 4 bases from V and 4 from J; bases not matched to a gene: 2.

This clone is labeled medium-sized. The germline and genes are mouse ones. The read halts 1 residue ahead of the CDR3 end, with the missing end drawn from the germline J gene. The rearrangement uses TRBV2 and TRBJ1-1; perhaps TRBD1 as D (5 bases). The CDR3 is 15 amino acids. Per the germline V gene, CDR1 is LGHNA and CDR2 is YSYQKL. With 0 bases removed from V and 0 bases from J, the gap between germline ends came to 8 bases. CDR3 DNA, as far as it was read: TGTGCCAGCAGCCAAGATCCAGGGTCAAACACAGAAGTCTTC. As protein: CASSQDPGSNTEVF. The whole CDR3 is CASSQDPGSNTEVFF. Looking up the rest from reference TRBV2 and TRBJ1-1 gives the full variable domain: DPKIIQKPKYLVAVTGSEKILICEQYLGHNAMYWYRQSAKKPLEFMFSYSYQKLMDNQTASSRFQPQSSKKNHLDLQITALKPDDSATYFCASSQDPGSNTEVFFGKGTRLTVV.

Of note for this clone: Mouse gene names and germline throughout. The CDR3 loop reads CASSLGGGYAEQFF. Partial CDR3 DNA: TGTGCTAGCAGTTTAGGGGGGGGGTATGCTGAGCAGTTC. V and J are TRBV29 and TRBJ2-1; 7 positions agree with TRBD2. The read falls 1 residue short of the CDR3 end, and the missing part is taken from the germline J gene. V dropped 2 bases and J dropped 4; count of bases not matched to a gene: 2. The CDR3 sequence is 14 residues long. From germline, CDR1 is MSHET and CDR2 SYDVDS.

This clone was counted a single time. The gene symbols are mouse symbols. The CDR3 goes on 1 residue after the read ends, and that part is filled in from the germline J gene. V and J are TRBV2 and TRBJ2-4; D is uncertain. There are 13 residues in the CDR3. Looked up from germline, CDR1 is LGHNA and CDR2 is YSYQKL. Trimming shortened V by 2 bases and J by 0 bases, and 3 bases separated the two germline ends. The sequenced part of the CDR3 DNA is TGTGCCAGCAGCCAACTTAGTCAAAACACCTTGTAC. Its protein product is CASSQLSQNTLY. The whole CDR3 reads CASSQLSQNTLYF. The full variable domain, with the rest looked up from reference TRBV2 and TRBJ2-4, is DPKIIQKPKYLVAVTGSEKILICEQYLGHNAMYWYRQSAKKPLEFMFSYSYQKLMDNQTASSRFQPQSSKKNHLDLQITALKPDDSATYFCASSQLSQNTLYFGAGTRLSVL.

About this clone itself: The genes are named according to mouse. The CDR3 extends 1 residue past the end of the read, so its final part is completed from the germline J gene. V and J are TRBV26 and TRBJ1-2; D not certain. CDR1 KGHPV and CDR2 FQNQEV come from the germline V gene (reference sequence). This CDR3 has 13 residues. The V end was cut by 2 bases, the J end by 1 base, with 5 bases between. CDR3 region: CASSLPGNSDYTF. The sequenced part of the CDR3 DNA is TGTGCCAGCAGTCTGCCAGGAAACTCCGACTACACC.

As concerns this clone: Gene names and germline refer to mouse. The read is 1 residue too short to cover the CDR3 end, so that end is filled in from the germline J gene. The chain combines TRBV12-1 with TRBJ1-4; D might be TRBD1 (6 bases). The CDR3 runs 16 residues. V lost 0 bases and J 0 bases, leaving 10 bases between the germline ends. From germline, CDR1 is SGHSN and CDR2 HYEKVE. This chain's CDR3 is CASSLEDRLSNERLFF. Incomplete CDR3 DNA: TGTGCCAGCTCTCTCGAGGACAGACTTTCCAACGAAAGATTATTT.

Concerning this clone itself: Gene names follow the mouse nomenclature. The chain's CDR3 is CASRMNRNSDYTF. The DNA read from the CDR3 is TGTGCCAGCAGGATGAACAGGAACTCCGACTACACC. V and J are TRBV26 and TRBJ1-2; D possibly corresponds to TRBD1 (5 bases). The read ends 1 residue early relative to the CDR3; the germline J gene fills the gap. The germline gives CDR1 KGHPV, CDR2 FQNQEV (reference sequence). V lost 6 bases and J lost 2, with 10 bases in between. This CDR3 comprises 13 residues.

With respect to this clone: The genes and germline here are from mouse. Read sequence stops 1 residue before the CDR3 end, and the germline J gene provides the missing end. The chain carries TRBV26 and TRBJ2-5; no firm D call. Trimming took 3 bases from V and 6 from J, leaving 10 bases between them. The V gene's germline CDR1 is KGHPV and CDR2 FQNQEV (reference sequence). The CDR3 length is 13 residues. Incomplete CDR3 DNA: TGTGCCAGCAGTCTAGACCGGAGGGACACCCAGTAC. It specifies CASSLDRRDTQY. The full CDR3 protein reads CASSLDRRDTQYF.

On this clone: Genes here carry mouse names. The read falls 1 residue short of the CDR3 end, and the missing part is taken from the germline J gene. The rearrangement joins TRBV19 to TRBJ1-1; D gene uncertain. The V and J ends lost 5 bases and 0 bases respectively, with 11 bases between them. The CDR3 runs to 14 residues. Germline V gives CDR1 FNHDT, CDR2 SITEND (reference sequence). CDR3 amino acids: CASSPPGANTEVFF. Incomplete CDR3 DNA: TGTGCCAGCAGCCCCCCGGGAGCAAACACAGAAGTCTTC.

In the case of this clone: The gene names here belong to mouse. The CDR3 is cut off 1 residue early in the read; its end comes from the germline J gene. The chain recombines TRBV26 with TRBJ1-2; D remains ambiguous. V was pared by 2 bases and J by 0 bases, with 4 bases between. The CDR3 has 13 amino acids. Germline CDR1 KGHPV, CDR2 FQNQEV (reference sequence). The CDR3 protein is CASSLAANSDYTF. CDR3 DNA (partial): TGTGCCAGCAGTCTGGCGGCAAACTCCGACTACACC.

Only a few counts were recorded for this clone. Genes here carry mouse names. With the read ending 1 residue before the CDR3 end, the germline J gene is used to fill in that end. The chain links TRBV13-3 to TRBJ1-1; the match to TRBD1 covers 7 bases. The CDR3 is 13 amino acids. With V trimmed by 1 base and J by 3 bases, 0 bases remained unmatched. CDR1 is NNHDY and CDR2 is SYVADS in the germline V gene. The covered CDR3 bases are TGTGCCAGCAGTGATACAGGGGACACAGAAGTCTTC. This sequence encodes CASSDTGDTEVF. The full CDR3 reads CASSDTGDTEVFF.